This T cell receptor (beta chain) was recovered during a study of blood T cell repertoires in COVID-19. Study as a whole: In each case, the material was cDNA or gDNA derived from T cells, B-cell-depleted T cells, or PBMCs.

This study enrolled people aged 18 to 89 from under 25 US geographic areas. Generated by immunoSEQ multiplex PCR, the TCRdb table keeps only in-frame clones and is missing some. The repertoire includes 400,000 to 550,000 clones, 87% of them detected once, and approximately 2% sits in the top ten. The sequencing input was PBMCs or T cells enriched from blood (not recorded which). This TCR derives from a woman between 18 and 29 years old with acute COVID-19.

Here the CDR3 DNA reads TGTGCCAGCAGCCCTGGGACAGGGTCCCTCTATCTCACAGATACGCAGTATTTT. Its protein is CASSPGTGSLYLTDTQYF. V and J are TRBV7-6 and TRBJ2-3; 9 nucleotides line up with TRBD1. The CDR3 loop spans 18 amino acids. V lost 5 bases to trimming and J lost 2 bases; unmatched junction nucleotides: 14. In germline, CDR1 is SGHVS, CDR2 FNYEAQ.